This T cell receptor beta chain was recorded in a study of neurological immune-mediated disorders. General study points: Among expanded clones, no CDR3 amino acid sequences were shared across subjects, a pattern suggesting private repertoires in all groups.

With 10-nucleotide random UMIs, 5'RACE was used to make the cDNA. Over 160 million TCR-beta sequences from 15-18 subjects were obtained in each sequencing run. TCRdb called the 5' RACE reads again in MiXCR, with one record for every CDR3 protein. The sample includes about 20,000 distinct CDR3 sequences, roughly 10% seen only once; the top ten take about 22%. This clonotype has a count of ten or more. Its antigen is currently unknown. The receptor's source is a woman aged 60-70 years with HTLV-1-associated myelopathy (HAM/TSP). The sequenced sample consisted of PBMCs.

CDR3 region: CAWSAGGGTDTQYF. CDR3 sequence (DNA): TGTGCCTGGTCGGCCGGGGGAGGCACAGATACGCAGTATTTT. This rearrangement joins TRBV30 to TRBJ2-3; D possibly corresponds to TRBD2 (6 bases). This CDR3 is 14 amino acids long. Germline-derived CDR1 and CDR2 are GTSNPN and SVGIG (reference sequence). Between the trimmed V and J ends, which lost 5 bases and 1 base, there was a span of 13 bases.